This section outlines one T cell receptor (beta chain) sequence together with its context. This entry belongs to a study of blood T cell repertoires in COVID-19. Data came from immunoSEQ multiplex PCR; TCRdb stores just in-frame clones and leaves some out. The data show about 130,000 clones, roughly four fifths seen once. Between the trimmed V and J ends, which lost 7 bases and 4 bases, there was a span of 15 bases. CDR3 length: 13 amino acids. Germline assignment: CDR1 SQVTM and CDR2 ANQGSEA. The TCR was taken from a man aged 35 to 55 with active or convalescent COVID-19. The sequenced material came from peripheral blood. The V call is TRBV29-1, the J call TRBJ2-3; D uncertain. Here the CDR3 reads CSALAALSDTQYF. CDR3 nucleotide sequence: TGCAGCGCCCTCGCGGCTCTCTCAGATACGCAGTATTTT.